These T cell receptor beta chains were read from a single sample in a study of vaccination and CD4 T cells after COVID-19. TCRdb used MiXCR to reprocess the PCR reads, holding one entry per CDR3 protein. The sample records roughly 10,000 distinct CDR3 sequences, about 57% being singletons. These receptors lack a known antigen. Sequencing was done on a sample of CD4+ T cells from blood, cultured in vitro. The source of these receptors is a human donor who had recovered from COVID-19. CDR3s include the opening cysteine and the closing phenylalanine or tryptophan. Fields, in order: D gene, V gene, J gene, clone size, CDR3 protein, CDR3 DNA. A D gene is named only where the DNA matches it firmly. The size field is filled for only some rows; it gives once, few, many or a size class.

>.|TRBV19|TRBJ1-2|few
CASSIRVGHYGYTF
TGTGCCAGTAGTATAAGGGTAGGACACTATGGCTACACCTTC
>.|TRBV10-2|TRBJ1-2|few
CATEGVYYGYTF
TGCGCCACCGAGGGTGTATACTATGGCTACACCTTC
>TRBD2|TRBV20-1|TRBJ2-3|.
CSASSSSGNTDTQYF
TGCAGTGCTAGTAGTTCTAGCGGGAACACAGATACGCAGTATTTT
>.|TRBV11-2|TRBJ2-1|.
CASSSTGQFF
TGTGCCAGCAGCTCTACAGGCCAGTTCTTC
>.|TRBV7-6|TRBJ2-3|.
CASSFWVDTQYF
TGTGCCAGCAGCTTTTGGGTAGATACGCAGTATTTT
>.|TRBV6-1|TRBJ1-5|.
CASSPGLGNQPQHF
TGTGCCAGCAGTCCAGGGTTGGGCAATCAGCCCCAGCATTTT
>TRBD1|TRBV24-1|TRBJ2-7|.
CATSDTGGLPYEQYF
TGTGCCACCAGTGATACAGGGGGCTTACCCTACGAGCAGTACTTC
>.|TRBV11-2|TRBJ2-2|.
CASSLVQAAGELFF
TGTGCCAGCAGCTTAGTACAGGCCGCTGGGGAGCTGTTTTTT
>.|TRBV20-1|TRBJ1-5|.
CSARGNRDTQPQHF
TGCAGTGCTAGAGGTAACAGGGATACACAGCCCCAGCATTTT
>TRBD1|TRBV11-2|TRBJ1-1|medium-sized
CASSFAGGGWAEAFF
TGTGCCAGCAGCTTTGCAGGGGGCGGATGGGCTGAAGCTTTCTTT
>TRBD2|TRBV5-4|TRBJ2-2|.
CASSPGGSGANTGELFF
TGTGCCAGCAGCCCCGGCGGTAGCGGGGCTAACACCGGGGAGCTGTTTTTT
>.|TRBV20-1|TRBJ1-6|few
CSARSSGGVNNSPLHF
TGCAGTGCTAGAAGTTCGGGGGGCGTGAATAATTCACCCCTCCACTTT
>.|TRBV5-1|TRBJ2-5|.
CASSLAPGGTQETQYF
TGCGCCAGCAGCTTGGCCCCTGGGGGGACCCAAGAGACCCAGTACTTC
>.|TRBV10-3|TRBJ2-3|.
CAISEAGGTDTQYF
TGTGCCATCAGTGAAGCAGGGGGCACAGATACGCAGTATTTT